This is a list of T cell receptor beta chains from one sample in a study of T cell responses to AZD1222 COVID-19 vaccine. Using immunoSEQ multiplex PCR, the repertoire was profiled, and TCRdb retains in-frame clones only, with some absent. Of about 130,000 clones in the sample, about 93% were seen once. The input for sequencing was peripheral blood, taken on day 0 of AZD1222 vaccination. All receptors derive from an adult in good health. CDR3s include the opening cysteine and the closing phenylalanine or tryptophan. The D gene is left open where the match is weak. Clone size is shown for a subset of rows, as once, few, many or a class of expanded clone.

D gene	clone size	V gene	J gene	CDR3 protein	CDR3 DNA
-	-	TRBV7-9	TRBJ1-3	CASSLDGVRVDGNTIYF	TGTGCCAGCAGCTTAGACGGAGTCAGGGTGGACGGAAACACCATATATTTT
TRBD2	once	TRBV5-5	TRBJ2-1	CASSSGRGGAYNEQFF	TGTGCCAGCAGCTCGGGCCGCGGGGGAGCCTACAATGAGCAGTTCTTC
-	-	TRBV11-2	TRBJ2-2	CASSLGTLNTGELFF	TGTGCCAGCAGCTTAGGGACGCTAAACACCGGGGAGCTGTTTTTT
-	-	TRBV11-3	TRBJ2-2	CASSSREGMNTGELFF	TGTGCCAGCAGCTCCCGAGAGGGAATGAACACCGGGGAGCTGTTTTTT
-	-	TRBV28	TRBJ2-2	CASTAIRGVGGELFF	TGTGCCAGCACCGCAATACGTGGGGTCGGCGGGGAGCTGTTTTTT
-	-	TRBV13	TRBJ1-2	CASSFRSGYGYTF	TGTGCCAGCAGCTTTAGATCAGGCTATGGCTACACCTTC
TRBD1	-	TRBV12-3/TRBV12-4	TRBJ1-5	CASRTGANQPQHF	TGTGCCAGCAGGACAGGGGCTAATCAGCCCCAGCATTTT
-	-	TRBV6-6	TRBJ2-3	CASSPTQHTQYF	TGTGCCAGCAGCCCGACCCAGCATACGCAGTATTTT
-	-	TRBV7-2	TRBJ1-5	CASSIQGTTSNQPQHF	TGTGCCAGCAGCATCCAAGGGACAACTAGCAATCAGCCCCAGCATTTT
-	once	TRBV7-9	TRBJ1-2	CASSSSGASNYGYTF	TGTGCCAGCAGCTCCTCAGGGGCCTCTAACTATGGCTACACCTTC
-	-	TRBV30	TRBJ1-2	CAGKGDRGANYGYTF	TGTGCCGGGAAGGGAGATAGAGGGGCTAACTATGGCTACACCTTC